The TCR beta chain described here comes from a study of breast tumors, draining lymph nodes, adjacent tissues. Study results and caveats: The lymph node origin of tumor T cells was framed as consistent with a hypothesis, not demonstrated. Tumor TCR diversity was below lymph nodes but above nontumor tissue. Luminal-like breast cancer showed significantly higher tumor–nontumor repertoire similarity than basal-like.

The length of the CDR3 is 14 residues. From germline, CDR1 is MNHNS and CDR2 SASEGT. Trimming took 8 bases from V and 1 from J, leaving 13 bases between them. Axillary draining lymph nodes of breast cancer patients supplied the node samples. TCRdb processed the multiplex PCR reads anew with MiXCR; each CDR3 protein has one entry. This sample carries 140,000 to 150,000 distinct CDR3 sequences, less than 35% of them seen once, and the ten largest clones take 2.3%. This clonotype came up many times. The antigen remains undetermined. The sample comprised axillary lymph node tissue. The clonotype was recovered from a female donor with breast cancer. Some clones in this sample may be carry-over from other donors' samples. The chain carries TRBV6-1 and TRBJ2-3, with D perhaps TRBD2 (5 bases). The DNA of the CDR3 is TGTGCCAGCGCCTCGGATAGCGGCACAGATACGCAGTATTTT. This gives the protein CASASDSGTDTQYF.